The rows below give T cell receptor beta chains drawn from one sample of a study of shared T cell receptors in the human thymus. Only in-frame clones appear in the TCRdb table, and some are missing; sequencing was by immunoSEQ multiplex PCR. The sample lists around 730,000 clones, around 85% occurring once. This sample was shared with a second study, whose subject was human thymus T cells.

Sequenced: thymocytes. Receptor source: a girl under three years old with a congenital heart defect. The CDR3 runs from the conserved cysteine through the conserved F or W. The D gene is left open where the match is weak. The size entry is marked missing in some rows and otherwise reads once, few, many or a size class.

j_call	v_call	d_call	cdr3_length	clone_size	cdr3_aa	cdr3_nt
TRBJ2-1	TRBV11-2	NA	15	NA	CASSLGQLVYNEQFF	TGTGCCAGCAGCTTAGGACAGCTCGTCTACAATGAGCAGTTCTTC
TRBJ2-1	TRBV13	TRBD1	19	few	CASRRGTGDPLSSYNEQFF	TGTGCCAGCAGGCGGGGGACAGGGGATCCCCTGAGCTCCTACAATGAGCAGTTCTTC
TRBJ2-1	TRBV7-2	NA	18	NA	CASSLAPRVGLTLHEQFF	TGTGCCAGCAGCTTAGCCCCAAGGGTTGGACTAACCCTGCATGAGCAGTTCTTC
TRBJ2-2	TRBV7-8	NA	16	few	CASSPRAGSNTGELFF	TGTGCCAGCAGCCCGAGGGCAGGATCGAACACCGGGGAGCTGTTTTTT
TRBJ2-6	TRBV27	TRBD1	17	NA	CASRGTERFSGANVLTF	TGTGCCAGCAGGGGGACAGAGAGATTCTCTGGGGCCAACGTCCTGACTTTC
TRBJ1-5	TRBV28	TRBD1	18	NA	CASTFPRDRDPSNQPQHF	TGTGCCAGCACCTTCCCCCGGGACAGGGATCCTTCAAATCAGCCCCAGCATTTT
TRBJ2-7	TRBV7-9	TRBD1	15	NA	CASSVGQVQGDEQYF	TGTGCCAGCAGCGTGGGACAGGTACAGGGCGACGAGCAGTACTTC
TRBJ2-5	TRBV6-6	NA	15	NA	CASSYLRGHPKTQYF	TGTGCCAGCAGTTACCTAAGAGGACATCCCAAGACCCAGTACTTC
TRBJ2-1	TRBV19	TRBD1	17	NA	CASLPTNPGQGTNEQFF	TGTGCCAGTCTTCCCACAAATCCGGGACAGGGTACTAATGAGCAGTTCTTC
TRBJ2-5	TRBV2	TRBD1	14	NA	CARRQGQGQETQYF	TGTGCCAGGAGACAGGGACAGGGACAAGAGACCCAGTACTTC
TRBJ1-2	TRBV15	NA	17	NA	CATSIGAGLGPNYGYTF	TGTGCCACCAGCATTGGGGCAGGGCTAGGCCCTAACTATGGCTACACCTTC
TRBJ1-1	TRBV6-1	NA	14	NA	CASSEFWGDTEAFF	TGTGCCAGCAGTGAATTCTGGGGGGACACTGAAGCTTTCTTT
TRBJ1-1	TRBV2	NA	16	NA	CASSDRPTGPNTEAFF	TGTGCCAGCAGTGACAGGCCTACAGGCCCCAACACTGAAGCTTTCTTT
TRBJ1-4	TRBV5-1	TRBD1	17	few	CASSHPKGGLANEKLFF	TGCGCCAGCAGCCACCCTAAAGGGGGCCTGGCTAATGAAAAACTGTTTTTT
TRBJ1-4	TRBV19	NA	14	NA	CASSRPPPFEKLFF	TGTGCCAGTAGCAGGCCCCCACCTTTTGAAAAACTGTTTTTT
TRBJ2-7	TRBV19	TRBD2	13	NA	CASSKRGRYEQYF	TGTGCCAGTAGTAAGCGGGGTAGGTACGAGCAGTACTTC
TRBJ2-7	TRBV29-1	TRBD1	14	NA	CSVEPGTGSHEQYF	TGCAGCGTCGAACCCGGGACAGGGTCCCACGAGCAGTACTTC
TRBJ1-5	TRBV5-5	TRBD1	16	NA	CASSHGGTGGNQPQHF	TGTGCCAGCAGCCACGGAGGGACAGGGGGAAATCAGCCCCAGCATTTT
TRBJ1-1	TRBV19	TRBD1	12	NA	CAVRGVRTEAFF	TGTGCCGTCAGGGGGGTGAGGACTGAAGCTTTCTTT
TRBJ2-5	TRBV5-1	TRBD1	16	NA	CASSLVIGTGIETQYF	TGCGCCAGCAGCTTGGTTATCGGGACAGGGATTGAGACCCAGTACTTC
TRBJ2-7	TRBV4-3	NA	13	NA	CASSQRNGDEQYF	TGCGCCAGCAGCCAAAGAAACGGGGACGAGCAGTACTTC
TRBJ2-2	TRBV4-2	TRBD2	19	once	CASSQDGTSGGDNTGELFF	TGTGCCAGCAGCCAAGATGGGACTAGCGGGGGGGACAACACCGGGGAGCTGTTTTTT
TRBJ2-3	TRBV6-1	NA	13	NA	CASLGTSTDTQYF	TGTGCCAGCCTAGGTACTAGCACAGATACGCAGTATTTT
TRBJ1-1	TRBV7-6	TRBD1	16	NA	CASSLTPGQLNTEAFF	TGTGCCAGCAGCTTAACTCCGGGACAGCTGAACACTGAAGCTTTCTTT
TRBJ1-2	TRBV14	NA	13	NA	CASSQALNYGYTF	TGTGCCAGCAGCCAAGCACTTAACTATGGCTACACCTTC
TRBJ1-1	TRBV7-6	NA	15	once	CASSFGPGGHTEAFF	TGTGCCAGCAGCTTCGGCCCGGGGGGGCACACTGAAGCTTTCTTT
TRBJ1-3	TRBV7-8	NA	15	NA	CASELGLPSGNTIYF	TGTGCCAGCGAACTTGGACTGCCGTCTGGAAACACCATATATTTT
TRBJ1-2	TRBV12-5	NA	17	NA	CASAFGGGQPRPYGYTF	TGTGCTAGTGCTTTTGGGGGCGGACAGCCTCGCCCCTATGGCTACACCTTC
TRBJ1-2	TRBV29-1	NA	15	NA	CSVLLGAGANYGYTF	TGCAGCGTTCTCTTAGGTGCGGGGGCTAACTATGGCTACACCTTC